This TCR beta chain was recorded in a study of long-term antiretroviral therapy in people with HIV. Germline assignment: CDR1 KGHSH and CDR2 LQKENI. The CDR3 loop spans 14 amino acids. The germline V and J ends were trimmed by 1 base and 1 base, with 6 bases remaining between them. Survey-level immunoSEQ v3.0 assays were run. Using immunoSEQ multiplex PCR, the repertoire was profiled, and TCRdb retains in-frame clones only, with some absent. The table lists under 20,000 clones, around 91% of them singletons. The chain employs TRBV18 and TRBJ2-3; D uncertain. The sequence derives from a middle-aged man with HIV. This specimen consisted of unsorted PBMCs, obtained 4.2 years after starting antiretroviral therapy. Written as DNA, the CDR3 is TGTGCCAGCTCACCACGGGTTGGCACAGATACGCAGTATTTT. It specifies CASSPRVGTDTQYF.